The 16 T cell receptor beta chains below were found in one sample sequenced in a study of cytomegalovirus exposure and HLA in healthy donors. Use of 60 Vbeta and 13 Jbeta primers characterized the PCR. TCRdb keeps only in-frame clones here, not all; method: immunoSEQ multiplex PCR. The data show some 110,000 clones, with about three quarters seen just once and approximately 6.3% held by the top ten. The sample consisted of PBMCs. These receptor sequences come from a man in his sixties in good health and CMV-seropositive.

V is TRBV6-5 and J is TRBJ2-2; D may be TRBD1 (6 bases). Germline V CDR1 and CDR2: MNHEY, SVGAGI. This CDR3 region has 13 residues. The ends were cut back, 6 bases at V and 1 base at J, with 6 bases in the middle. As DNA, the CDR3 is TGTGCCAGCAGGGACAGGAACACCGGGGAGCTGTTTTTT. It codes for CASRDRNTGELFF.

In its sample, this clone was seen a few times. The chain links TRBV27 to TRBJ1-4; D is unclear. Germline assignment: CDR1 MNHEY and CDR2 SMNVEV (reference sequence). The CDR3 extends over 15 amino acids. Trimming took 0 bases from V and 7 from J, leaving 12 bases between them. The CDR3 region is CASSLSSHASEKLFF. As DNA, the CDR3 is TGTGCCAGCAGTTTATCGTCCCATGCGAGTGAAAAACTGTTTTTT.

The chain recombines TRBV10-3 with TRBJ1-5; D ambiguous. Germline CDR1 is ENHRY and CDR2 is SYGVKD. The length of the CDR3 is 13 residues. V shed 3 bases and J shed 6 bases, with 9 bases lying between them. CDR3 in amino acids: CAISERGSQPQHF. In DNA, the CDR3 is TGTGCCATCAGTGAAAGAGGGAGTCAGCCCCAGCATTTT.

The gene calls are TRBV6-5 and TRBJ2-7; weak D call: TRBD1 (5 bases). This CDR3 is built from 11 residues. Germline V gene sequence: CDR1 MNHEY, CDR2 SVGAGI. Deletions cut 3 bases from V and 6 bases from J, with 6 bases between. The DNA for the CDR3 is TGTGCCAGCAGTTATAGGGGCGAGCAGTACTTC. Protein: CASSYRGEQYF.

V and J are TRBV28 and TRBJ2-5, with a tentative D call TRBD2 (7 bases). In germline, CDR1 is MDHEN, CDR2 SYDVKM. The V and J ends lost 3 bases and 1 base respectively, with 12 bases between them. This CDR3 has 15 residues. This CDR3 is CASSLAGARQETQYF. In DNA form, the CDR3 reads TGTGCCAGCAGTTTGGCGGGGGCGCGCCAAGAGACCCAGTACTTC.

V usage is TRBV9 and J usage is TRBJ1-1; 9 bases match TRBD1. V trimming: 4 bases; J trimming: 1 base; junction bases outside the gene matches: 11. CDR3 length equals 17 residues. CDR1 is SGDLS, CDR2 YYNGEE, per germline. CDR3 sequence reads: CASSPRTGAASNTEAFF. The CDR3 DNA follows: TGTGCCAGCAGCCCGAGGACAGGGGCAGCCTCGAACACTGAAGCTTTCTTT. The full variable domain, completed using reference TRBV9 and TRBJ1-1, is DSGVTQTPKHLITATGQRVTLRCSPRSGDLSVYWYQQSLDQGLQFLIQYYNGEERAKGNILERFSAQQFPDLHSELNLSSLELGDSALYFCASSPRTGAASNTEAFFGQGTRLTVV.

As for this clone: At one end the junction does not follow the germline gene, possibly because of a read error. This chain joins TRBV7-9 and TRBJ1-2; 8 bases line up with TRBD1. Germline lookup yields CDR1 SEHNR and CDR2 FQNEAQ (reference sequence). This CDR3 comprises 16 residues. CDR3: CASSQQTGGRNYGYTF. The CDR3 DNA reads as TGCGCCAGCAGCCAACAAACAGGGGGGAGAAACTATGGCTACACCTTC.

The genes are TRBV19 and TRBJ2-7; TRBD1 agrees at 7 bases. The J segment lost 6 bases and the V segment lost 8 bases, leaving 10 bases of the junction unmatched. This CDR3 has 13 amino acids. Germline V gene data show CDR1 as LNHDA and CDR2 as SQIVND (reference sequence). CDR3 bases: TGTGCCAGTCGGGATACAGGGGCAGGCGAGCAGTACTTC. It specifies CASRDTGAGEQYF.

The chain joins TRBV5-1 to TRBJ2-2; D gene ambiguous. Germline V gene sequence: CDR1 SGHRS, CDR2 YFSETQ. This CDR3 is built from 13 residues. V was clipped by 3 bases and J by 6 bases, with 9 bases between them. The CDR3 region is CASSWPNPGELFF. The CDR3 DNA reads as TGCGCCAGCAGCTGGCCAAACCCCGGGGAGCTGTTTTTT.

The chain joins TRBV4-3 to TRBJ2-7, with TRBD1 matching over 10 bases. This CDR3 comprises 16 residues. With V trimmed by 4 bases and J by 1 base, 7 bases remained unmatched. The germline gives CDR1 LGHNA, CDR2 YSLEER. The CDR3: CASSPSGTGESYEQYF. Written as DNA, the CDR3 is TGCGCCAGCAGCCCTTCAGGGACAGGGGAATCCTACGAGCAGTACTTC.

V and J are TRBV6-1 and TRBJ2-4, with 11 bases matching TRBD1. V dropped 6 bases and J dropped 8; count of bases not matched to a gene: 3. Germline V gives CDR1 MNHNS, CDR2 SASEGT. There are 13 residues in the CDR3. This CDR3 is CASRGQGAHIQYF. The CDR3 DNA reads as TGTGCCAGCAGAGGACAGGGGGCGCACATTCAGTACTTC.

In this sample, this clone turned up once. J is TRBJ2-7 and V is TRBV5-1, with D unclear. The V gene lost 2 bases and the J gene lost 0 bases, with 15 bases spanning the gap. The CDR3 is made up of 16 amino acids. Germline V gene data show CDR1 as SGHRS and CDR2 as YFSETQ. CDR3 nucleotide sequence: TGCGCCAGCAGCTTAGGTTCGCGGTCTGTCTCCTACGAGCAGTACTTC. It translates to CASSLGSRSVSYEQYF. The complete variable domain, with remaining parts taken from reference TRBV5-1 and TRBJ2-7, reads KAGVTQTPRYLIKTRGQQVTLSCSPISGHRSVSWYQQTPGQGLQFLFEYFSETQRNKGNFPGRFSGRQFSNSRSEMNVSTLELGDSALYLCASSLGSRSVSYEQYFGPGTRLTVT.

This chain links TRBV5-1 with TRBJ2-4; 8 nucleotides match TRBD1. Germline CDR1 is SGHRS and CDR2 is YFSETQ. The CDR3 covers 14 residues. The V and J ends lost 4 bases and 8 bases, in that order; junction bases with no gene match: 8. DNA for the CDR3: TGCGCCAGCAGCCCGGACAGGGTCAGGGACATTCAGTACTTC. The encoded protein is CASSPDRVRDIQYF.

CDR3 sequence reads: CASSLEGTGGSPLHF. CDR3 DNA: TGTGCCAGCAGCTTAGAAGGGACAGGTGGCTCACCCCTCCACTTT. The rearrangement links TRBV11-2 to TRBJ1-6; 8 bases align to TRBD1. The CDR3 totals 15 residues. The V gene end was trimmed by 0 bases and the J gene end by 10 bases; junction bases not matched to a gene: 5. CDR1 is SGHAT, CDR2 FQNNGV, per germline.

The genes are TRBV5-4 and TRBJ2-3, with D unclear. Trimming stripped 0 bases from V and 0 bases from J, with 8 bases between. Per germline, CDR1 SGHNT and CDR2 YYREEE (reference sequence). The CDR3 extends over 15 amino acids. In nucleotides, the CDR3 is TGTGCCAGCAGCTTGGTAAGCTCTAGCACAGATACGCAGTATTTT. Translating it yields CASSLVSSSTDTQYF.

V usage is TRBV27 and J usage is TRBJ2-2; 7 bases line up with TRBD1. Trimming took 8 bases from V and 2 from J; bases not matched to a gene: 11. The CDR3 has 16 amino acids. Germline values: CDR1 MNHEY, CDR2 SMNVEV (reference sequence). CDR3 nucleotide sequence: TGTGCCAGCCGTCCTTTCGGACAGGCCAACACCGGGGAGCTGTTTTTT. Protein: CASRPFGQANTGELFF.